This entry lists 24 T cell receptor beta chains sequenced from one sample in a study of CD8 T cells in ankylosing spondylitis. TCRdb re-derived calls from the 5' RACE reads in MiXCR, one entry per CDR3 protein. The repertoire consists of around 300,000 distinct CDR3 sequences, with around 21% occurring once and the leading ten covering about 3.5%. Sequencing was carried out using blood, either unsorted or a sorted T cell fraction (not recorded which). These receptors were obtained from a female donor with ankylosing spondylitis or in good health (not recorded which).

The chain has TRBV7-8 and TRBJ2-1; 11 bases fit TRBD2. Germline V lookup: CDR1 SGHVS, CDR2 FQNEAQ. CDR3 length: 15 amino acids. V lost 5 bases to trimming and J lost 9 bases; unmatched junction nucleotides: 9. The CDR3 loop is CASSRELAGVSEQFF. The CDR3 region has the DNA TGTGCCAGCAGCCGCGAACTAGCGGGAGTCAGTGAGCAGTTCTTC.

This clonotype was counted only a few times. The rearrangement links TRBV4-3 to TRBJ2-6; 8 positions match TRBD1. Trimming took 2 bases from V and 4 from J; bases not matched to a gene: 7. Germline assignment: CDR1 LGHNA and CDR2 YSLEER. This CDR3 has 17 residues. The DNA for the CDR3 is TGCGCCAGCAGCCAACTTTACAGGGGGTACGGGGCCAACGTCCTGACTTTC. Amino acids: CASSQLYRGYGANVLTF.

The chain's CDR3 is CASSLRLTDSHYGYTF. CDR3 DNA sequence: TGTGCCAGCAGCTTACGTCTTACGGACAGCCACTATGGCTACACCTTC. The chain has TRBV7-2 and TRBJ1-2; D is possibly TRBD1 (6 bases). Between the trimmed V and J ends, which lost 2 bases and 3 bases, there was a span of 16 bases. CDR1 and CDR2 from the germline V gene are SGHTA and FQGNSA. The CDR3 covers 16 residues. The full variable domain, rest sourced from reference TRBV7-2 and TRBJ1-2, is GAGVSQSPSNKVTEKGKDVELRCDPISGHTALYWYRQSLGQGLEFLIYFQGNSAPDKSGLPSDRFSAERTGGSVSTLTIQRTQQEDSAVYLCASSLRLTDSHYGYTFGSGTRLTVV.

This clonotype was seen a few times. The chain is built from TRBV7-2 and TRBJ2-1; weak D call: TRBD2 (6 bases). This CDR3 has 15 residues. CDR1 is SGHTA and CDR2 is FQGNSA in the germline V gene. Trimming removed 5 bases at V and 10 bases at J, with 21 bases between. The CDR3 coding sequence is TGTGCCAGCAGCCTATGGGGGGAAGGGCGGGCGGAGCAGTTCTTC. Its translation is CASSLWGEGRAEQFF.

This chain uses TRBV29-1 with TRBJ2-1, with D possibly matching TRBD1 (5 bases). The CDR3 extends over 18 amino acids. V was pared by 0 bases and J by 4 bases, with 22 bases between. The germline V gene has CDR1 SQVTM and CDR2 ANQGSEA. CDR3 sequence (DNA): TGCAGCGTTGAAGATCTGTTGGGGAACAGGATGAATTACAATGAGCAGTTCTTC. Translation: CSVEDLLGNRMNYNEQFF.

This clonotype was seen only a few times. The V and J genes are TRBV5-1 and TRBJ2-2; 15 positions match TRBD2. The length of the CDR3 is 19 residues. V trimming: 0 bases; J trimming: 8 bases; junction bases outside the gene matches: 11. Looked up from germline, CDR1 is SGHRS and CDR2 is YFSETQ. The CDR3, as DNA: TGCGCCAGCAGCTTGGACAACCCTGGACTAGCGGGAGGGCCAGGGGAGCTGTTTTTT. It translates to CASSLDNPGLAGGPGELFF.

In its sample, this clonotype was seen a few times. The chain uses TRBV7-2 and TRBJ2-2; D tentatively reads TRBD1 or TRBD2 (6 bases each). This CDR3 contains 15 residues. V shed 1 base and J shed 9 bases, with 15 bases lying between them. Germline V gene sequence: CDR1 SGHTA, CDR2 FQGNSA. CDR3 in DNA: TGTGCCAGCAGCTTAGGCCCGAGGGGGGACCGGGAGCTGTTTTTT. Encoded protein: CASSLGPRGDRELFF.

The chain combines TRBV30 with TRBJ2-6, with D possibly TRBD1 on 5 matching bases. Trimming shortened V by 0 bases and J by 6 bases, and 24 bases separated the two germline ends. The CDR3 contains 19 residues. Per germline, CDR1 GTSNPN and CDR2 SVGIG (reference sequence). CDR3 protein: CAWSVIRRTAEGEANVLTF. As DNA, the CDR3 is TGTGCCTGGAGTGTAATTCGGAGAACAGCTGAAGGGGAGGCCAACGTCCTGACTTTC.

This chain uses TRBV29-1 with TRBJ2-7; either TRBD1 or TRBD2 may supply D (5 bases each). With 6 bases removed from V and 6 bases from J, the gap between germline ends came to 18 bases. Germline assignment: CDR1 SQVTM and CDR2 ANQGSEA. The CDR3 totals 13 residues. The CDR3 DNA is TGCAGCGTCGCGGGCCTCAGGGCCGGCGAGCAGTACTTC. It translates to CSVAGLRAGEQYF.

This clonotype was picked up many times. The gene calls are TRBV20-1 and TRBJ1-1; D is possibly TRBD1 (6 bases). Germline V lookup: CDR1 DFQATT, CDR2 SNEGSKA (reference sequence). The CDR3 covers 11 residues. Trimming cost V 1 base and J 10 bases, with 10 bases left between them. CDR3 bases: TGCAGTGCTAGAGTTACAGGGAGAGCTTTCTTT. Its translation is CSARVTGRAFF.

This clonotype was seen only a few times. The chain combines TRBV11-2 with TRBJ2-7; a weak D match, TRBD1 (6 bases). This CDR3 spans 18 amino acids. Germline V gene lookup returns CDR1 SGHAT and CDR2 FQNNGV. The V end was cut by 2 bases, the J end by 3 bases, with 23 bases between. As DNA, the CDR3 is TGTGCCAGCAGCTTAAGGGGGACAACGCTAGGGGCTTTCTACGAGCAGTACTTC. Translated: CASSLRGTTLGAFYEQYF.

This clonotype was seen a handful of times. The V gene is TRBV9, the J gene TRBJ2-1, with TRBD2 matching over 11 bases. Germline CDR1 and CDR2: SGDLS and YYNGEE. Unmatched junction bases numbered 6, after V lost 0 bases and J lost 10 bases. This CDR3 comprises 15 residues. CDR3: CASSVDSGRVKEQFF. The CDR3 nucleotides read TGTGCCAGCAGCGTAGATAGCGGGAGGGTGAAGGAGCAGTTCTTC.

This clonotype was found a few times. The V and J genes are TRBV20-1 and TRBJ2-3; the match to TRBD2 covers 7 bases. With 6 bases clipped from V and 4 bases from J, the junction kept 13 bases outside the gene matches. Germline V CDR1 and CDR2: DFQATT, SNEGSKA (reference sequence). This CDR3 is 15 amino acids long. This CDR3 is CSAPPAGPSADTQYF. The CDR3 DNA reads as TGCAGTGCCCCCCCAGCGGGACCGTCGGCAGATACGCAGTATTTT.

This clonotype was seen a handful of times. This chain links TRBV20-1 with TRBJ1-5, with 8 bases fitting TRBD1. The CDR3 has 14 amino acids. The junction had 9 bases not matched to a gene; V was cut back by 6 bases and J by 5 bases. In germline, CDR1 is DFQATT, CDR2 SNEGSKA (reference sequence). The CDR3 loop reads CSAGTDREHQPQHF. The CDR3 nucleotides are TGCAGTGCCGGAACGGACAGGGAACATCAGCCCCAGCATTTT.

The CDR3 reads CSARGPSRGELFF. The CDR3 DNA reads TGCAGTGCTAGAGGGCCCTCCCGCGGGGAGCTGTTTTTT. The chain combines TRBV20-1 with TRBJ2-2; D call uncertain. Trimming left V 1 base short and J 7 bases short, with 10 bases between. The length of the CDR3 is 13 residues. CDR1 and CDR2 from the germline V gene are DFQATT and SNEGSKA (reference sequence).

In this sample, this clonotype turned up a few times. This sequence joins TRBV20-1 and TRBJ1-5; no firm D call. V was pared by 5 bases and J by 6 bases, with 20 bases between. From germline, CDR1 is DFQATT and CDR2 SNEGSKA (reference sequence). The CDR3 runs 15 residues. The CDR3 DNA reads TGCAGTGCTGGCCCGGACCGCCTAGGGAGTCAGCCCCAGCATTTT. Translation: CSAGPDRLGSQPQHF.

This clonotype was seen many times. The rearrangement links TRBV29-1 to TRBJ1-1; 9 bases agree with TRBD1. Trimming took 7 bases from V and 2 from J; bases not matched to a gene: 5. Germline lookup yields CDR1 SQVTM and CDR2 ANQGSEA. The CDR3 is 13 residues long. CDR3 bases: TGCAGCGCCCTGACAGGGGGTAACACTGAAGCTTTCTTT. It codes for CSALTGGNTEAFF.

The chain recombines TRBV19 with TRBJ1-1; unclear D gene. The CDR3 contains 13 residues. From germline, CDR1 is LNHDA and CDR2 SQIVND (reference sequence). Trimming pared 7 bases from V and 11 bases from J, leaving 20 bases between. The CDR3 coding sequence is TGTGCCAGTATAGGCAGGCGTGACCTTGGGGCTTTCTTT. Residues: CASIGRRDLGAFF.

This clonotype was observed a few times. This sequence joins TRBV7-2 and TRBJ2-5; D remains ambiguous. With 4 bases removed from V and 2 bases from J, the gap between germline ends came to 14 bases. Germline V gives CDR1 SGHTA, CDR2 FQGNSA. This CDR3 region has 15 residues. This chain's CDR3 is CASSSSIARQETQYF. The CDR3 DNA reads TGTGCCAGCAGCTCTTCCATTGCGAGACAAGAGACCCAGTACTTC.

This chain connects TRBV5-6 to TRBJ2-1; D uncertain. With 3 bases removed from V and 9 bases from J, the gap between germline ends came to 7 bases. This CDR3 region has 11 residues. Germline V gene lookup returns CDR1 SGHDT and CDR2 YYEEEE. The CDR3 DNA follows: TGTGCCAGCAGCTCGGACGTTGAGCAGTTCTTC. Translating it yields CASSSDVEQFF. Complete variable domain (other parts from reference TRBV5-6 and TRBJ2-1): DAGVTQSPTHLIKTRGQQVTLRCSPKSGHDTVSWYQQALGQGPQFIFQYYEEEERQRGNFPDRFSGHQFPNYSSELNVNALLLGDSALYLCASSSDVEQFFGPGTRLTVL.

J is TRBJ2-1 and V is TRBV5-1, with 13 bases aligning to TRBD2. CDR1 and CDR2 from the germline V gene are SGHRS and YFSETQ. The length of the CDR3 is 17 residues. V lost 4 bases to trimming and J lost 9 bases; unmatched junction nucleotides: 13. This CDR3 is CASSGGLAGVLLVEQFF. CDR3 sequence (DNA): TGCGCCAGCAGCGGAGGACTAGCGGGAGTATTATTGGTTGAGCAGTTCTTC.

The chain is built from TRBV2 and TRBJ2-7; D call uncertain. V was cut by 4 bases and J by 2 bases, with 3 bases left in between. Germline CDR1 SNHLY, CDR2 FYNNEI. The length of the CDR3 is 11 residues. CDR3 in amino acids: CASSGPYEQYF. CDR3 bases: TGTGCCAGCAGTGGGCCCTACGAGCAGTACTTC.

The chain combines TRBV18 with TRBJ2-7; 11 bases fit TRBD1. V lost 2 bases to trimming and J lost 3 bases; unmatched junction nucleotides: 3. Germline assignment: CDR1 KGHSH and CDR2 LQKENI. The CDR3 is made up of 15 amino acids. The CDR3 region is CASSPSGTGGYEQYF. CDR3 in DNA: TGTGCCAGCTCACCATCCGGGACAGGGGGCTACGAGCAGTACTTC.

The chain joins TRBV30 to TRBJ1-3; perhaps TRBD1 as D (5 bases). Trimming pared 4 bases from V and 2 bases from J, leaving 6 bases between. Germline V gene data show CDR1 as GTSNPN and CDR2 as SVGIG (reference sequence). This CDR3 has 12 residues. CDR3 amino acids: CAWKTAGNTIYF. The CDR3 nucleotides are TGTGCCTGGAAGACAGCTGGAAACACCATATATTTT.